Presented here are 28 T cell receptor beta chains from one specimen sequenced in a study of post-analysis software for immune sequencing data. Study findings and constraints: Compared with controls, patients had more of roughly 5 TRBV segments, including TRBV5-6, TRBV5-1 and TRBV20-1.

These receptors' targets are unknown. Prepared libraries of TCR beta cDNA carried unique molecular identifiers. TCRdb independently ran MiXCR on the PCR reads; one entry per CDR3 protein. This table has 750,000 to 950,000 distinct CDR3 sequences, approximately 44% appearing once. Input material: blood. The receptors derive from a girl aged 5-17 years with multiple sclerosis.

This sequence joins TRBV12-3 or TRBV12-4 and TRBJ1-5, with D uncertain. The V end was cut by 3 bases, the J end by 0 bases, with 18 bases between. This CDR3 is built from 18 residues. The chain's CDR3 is CASSFILGGRYSNQPQHF. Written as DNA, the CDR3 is TGTGCCAGCAGTTTTATATTAGGCGGCAGATATAGCAATCAGCCCCAGCATTTT.

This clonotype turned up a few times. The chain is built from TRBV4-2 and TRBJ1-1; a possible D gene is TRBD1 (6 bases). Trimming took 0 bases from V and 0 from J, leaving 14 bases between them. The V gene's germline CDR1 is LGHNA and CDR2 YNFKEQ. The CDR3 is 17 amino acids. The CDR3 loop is CASSQDEGRTVNTEAFF. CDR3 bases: TGTGCCAGCAGCCAAGATGAGGGCAGGACAGTGAACACTGAAGCTTTCTTT.

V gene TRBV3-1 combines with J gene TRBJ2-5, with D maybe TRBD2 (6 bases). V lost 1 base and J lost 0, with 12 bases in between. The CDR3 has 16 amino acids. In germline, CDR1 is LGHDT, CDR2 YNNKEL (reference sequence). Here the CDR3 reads CASSQAGRGYQETQYF. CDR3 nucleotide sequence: TGTGCCAGCAGCCAAGCGGGGCGGGGCTACCAAGAGACCCAGTACTTC.

The CDR3 coding sequence is TGCAGTGCTAGAATTCCCCTTGACACAGATACGCAGTATTTT. Translating gives CSARIPLDTDTQYF. The V and J genes are TRBV20-1 and TRBJ2-3, with D unclear. Trimming took 2 bases from V and 2 from J, leaving 11 bases between them. In germline, CDR1 is DFQATT, CDR2 SNEGSKA (reference sequence). The CDR3 runs to 14 residues.

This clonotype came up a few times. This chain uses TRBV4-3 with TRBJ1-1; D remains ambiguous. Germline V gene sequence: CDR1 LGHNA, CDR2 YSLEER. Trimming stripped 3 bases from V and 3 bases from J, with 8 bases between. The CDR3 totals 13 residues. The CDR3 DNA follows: TGCGCCAGCAGCCACACGGGAGACACTGAAGCTTTCTTT. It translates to CASSHTGDTEAFF.

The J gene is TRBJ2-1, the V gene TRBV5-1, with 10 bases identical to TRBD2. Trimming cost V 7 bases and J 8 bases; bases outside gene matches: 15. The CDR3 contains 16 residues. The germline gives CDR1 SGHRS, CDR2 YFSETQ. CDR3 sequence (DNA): TGCGCCAGCTCCCGCGGGCTAGCGGGAGTTAAAGATGAGCAGTTCTTC. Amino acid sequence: CASSRGLAGVKDEQFF.

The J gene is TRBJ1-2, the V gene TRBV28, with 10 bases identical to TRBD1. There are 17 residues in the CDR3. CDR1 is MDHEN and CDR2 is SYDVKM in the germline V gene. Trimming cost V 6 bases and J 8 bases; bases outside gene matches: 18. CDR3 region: CASSSFLLRQGARGYTF. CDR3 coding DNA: TGTGCCAGCAGCTCATTCCTCCTAAGACAGGGGGCACGCGGCTACACCTTC.

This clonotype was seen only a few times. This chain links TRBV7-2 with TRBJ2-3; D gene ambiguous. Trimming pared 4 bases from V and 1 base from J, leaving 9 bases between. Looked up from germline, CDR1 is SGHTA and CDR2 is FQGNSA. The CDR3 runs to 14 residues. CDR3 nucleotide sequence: TGTGCCAGCAGCTCTAGTGCGGGCACAGATACGCAGTATTTT. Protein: CASSSSAGTDTQYF.

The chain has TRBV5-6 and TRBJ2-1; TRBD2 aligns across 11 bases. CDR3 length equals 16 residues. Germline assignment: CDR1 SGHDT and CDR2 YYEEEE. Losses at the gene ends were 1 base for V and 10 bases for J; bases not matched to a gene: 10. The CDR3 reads CASSLLGTSGLGEQFF. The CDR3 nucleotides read TGTGCCAGCAGCTTGCTCGGGACTAGCGGACTAGGAGAGCAGTTCTTC.

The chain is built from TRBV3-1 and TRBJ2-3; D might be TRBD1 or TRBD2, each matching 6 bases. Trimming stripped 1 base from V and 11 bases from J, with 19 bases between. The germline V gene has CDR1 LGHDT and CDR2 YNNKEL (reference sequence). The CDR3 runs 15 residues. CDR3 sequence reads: CASSQGASGGGWQYF. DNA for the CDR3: TGTGCCAGCAGCCAAGGGGCCAGCGGAGGGGGTTGGCAGTATTTT.

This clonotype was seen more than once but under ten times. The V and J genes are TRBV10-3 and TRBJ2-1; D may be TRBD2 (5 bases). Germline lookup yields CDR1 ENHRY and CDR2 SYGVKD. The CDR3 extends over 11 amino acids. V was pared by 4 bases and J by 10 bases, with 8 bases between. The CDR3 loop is CAISVGNEQFF. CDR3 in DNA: TGTGCCATCAGTGTCGGGAACGAGCAGTTCTTC.

CDR3 nucleotides: TGCAGTGTAGGGCAAAGCGTCACAGATACGCAGTATTTT. It specifies CSVGQSVTDTQYF. The genes are TRBV20-1 and TRBJ2-3; the D is unclear. Germline V gene data show CDR1 as DFQATT and CDR2 as SNEGSKA (reference sequence). This CDR3 is 13 amino acids long. V was cut by 7 bases and J by 2 bases, with 13 bases left in between.

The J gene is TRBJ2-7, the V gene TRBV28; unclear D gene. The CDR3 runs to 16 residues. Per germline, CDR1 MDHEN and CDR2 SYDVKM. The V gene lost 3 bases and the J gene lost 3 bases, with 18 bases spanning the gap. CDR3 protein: CASSFATNVLHYEQYF. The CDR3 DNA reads TGTGCCAGCAGTTTTGCGACGAACGTCCTTCACTACGAGCAGTACTTC.

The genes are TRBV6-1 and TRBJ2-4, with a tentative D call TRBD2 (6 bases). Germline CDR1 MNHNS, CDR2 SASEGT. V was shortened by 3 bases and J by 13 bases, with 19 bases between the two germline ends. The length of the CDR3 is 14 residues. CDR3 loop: CASSERWDSREQYF. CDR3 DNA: TGTGCCAGCAGTGAGAGGTGGGACTCTCGGGAGCAGTACTTC.

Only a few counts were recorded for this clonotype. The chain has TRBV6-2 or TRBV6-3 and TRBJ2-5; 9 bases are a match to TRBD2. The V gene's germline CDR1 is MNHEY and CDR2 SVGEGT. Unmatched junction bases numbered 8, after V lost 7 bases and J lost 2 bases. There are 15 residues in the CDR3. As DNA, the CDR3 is TGTGCCAGCAATGGAGGACTAGCGTTACAAGAGACCCAGTACTTC. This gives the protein CASNGGLALQETQYF.

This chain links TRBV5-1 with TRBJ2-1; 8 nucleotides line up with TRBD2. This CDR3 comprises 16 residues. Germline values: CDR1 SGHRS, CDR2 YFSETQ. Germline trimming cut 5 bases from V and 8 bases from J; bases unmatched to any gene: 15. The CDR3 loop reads CASSTGAGGQADEQFF. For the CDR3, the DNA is TGCGCCAGCAGTACGGGGGCGGGAGGCCAGGCGGATGAGCAGTTCTTC.

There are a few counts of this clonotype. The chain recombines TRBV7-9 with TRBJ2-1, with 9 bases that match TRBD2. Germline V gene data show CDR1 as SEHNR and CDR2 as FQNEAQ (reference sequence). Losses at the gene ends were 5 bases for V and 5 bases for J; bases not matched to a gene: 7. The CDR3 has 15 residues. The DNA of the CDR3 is TGTGCCAGCAGCCCCAGCGGGAGGCCGAACAATGAGCAGTTCTTC. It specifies CASSPSGRPNNEQFF.

In nucleotides, the CDR3 is TGTGCCAGCAGCCCGGGGGCGATCAATCAGCCCCAGCATTTT. This gives the protein CASSPGAINQPQHF. The chain links TRBV6-5 to TRBJ1-5, with a possible D match to TRBD1 (6 bases). Deletions cut 6 bases from V and 3 bases from J, with 12 bases between. The CDR3 length is 14 residues. CDR1 and CDR2 (germline): MNHEY, SVGAGI.

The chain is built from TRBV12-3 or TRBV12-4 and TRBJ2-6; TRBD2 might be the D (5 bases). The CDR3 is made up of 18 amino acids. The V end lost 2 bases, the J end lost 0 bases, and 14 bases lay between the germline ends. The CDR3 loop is CASSLIVGEGSGANVLTF. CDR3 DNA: TGTGCCAGCAGTTTAATTGTGGGAGAAGGCTCTGGGGCCAACGTCCTGACTTTC.

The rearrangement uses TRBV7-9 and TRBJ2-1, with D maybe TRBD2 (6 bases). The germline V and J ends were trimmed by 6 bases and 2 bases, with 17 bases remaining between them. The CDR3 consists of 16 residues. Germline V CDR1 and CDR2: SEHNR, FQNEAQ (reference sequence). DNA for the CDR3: TGTGCCAGCAGAAGACCGGGACTCCCAGCCTACAATGAGCAGTTCTTC. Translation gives CASRRPGLPAYNEQFF.

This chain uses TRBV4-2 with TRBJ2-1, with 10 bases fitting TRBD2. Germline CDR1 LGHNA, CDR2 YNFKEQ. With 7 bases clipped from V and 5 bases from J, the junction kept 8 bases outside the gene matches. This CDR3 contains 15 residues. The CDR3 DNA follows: TGTGCCAGCATCCAGCATAGCGGGAGGCACAATGAGCAGTTCTTC. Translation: CASIQHSGRHNEQFF.

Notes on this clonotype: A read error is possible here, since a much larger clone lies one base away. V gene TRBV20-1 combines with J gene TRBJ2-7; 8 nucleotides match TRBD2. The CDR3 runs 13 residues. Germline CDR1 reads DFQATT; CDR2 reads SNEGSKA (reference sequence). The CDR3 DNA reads TGCGGTGCTAGAGGCGGGACTAGCTACGAGCAGTACTTC. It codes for CGARGGTSYEQYF.

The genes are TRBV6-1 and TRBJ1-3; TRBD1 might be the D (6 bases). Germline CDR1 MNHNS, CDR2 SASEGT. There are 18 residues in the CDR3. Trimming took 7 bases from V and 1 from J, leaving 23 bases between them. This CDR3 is CASTDPGQKSRSGNTIYF. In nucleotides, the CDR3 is TGTGCCAGCACCGACCCCGGACAGAAAAGCCGTTCTGGAAACACCATATATTTT.

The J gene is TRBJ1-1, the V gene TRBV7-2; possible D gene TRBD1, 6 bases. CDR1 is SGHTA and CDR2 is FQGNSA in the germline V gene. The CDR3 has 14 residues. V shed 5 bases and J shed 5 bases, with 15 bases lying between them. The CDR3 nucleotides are TGTGCCAGCAGCGCACAGGGTTGGTGGACTGAAGCTTTCTTT. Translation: CASSAQGWWTEAFF. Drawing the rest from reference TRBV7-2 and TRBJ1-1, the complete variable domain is GAGVSQSPSNKVTEKGKDVELRCDPISGHTALYWYRQSLGQGLEFLIYFQGNSAPDKSGLPSDRFSAERTGGSVSTLTIQRTQQEDSAVYLCASSAQGWWTEAFFGQGTRLTVV.

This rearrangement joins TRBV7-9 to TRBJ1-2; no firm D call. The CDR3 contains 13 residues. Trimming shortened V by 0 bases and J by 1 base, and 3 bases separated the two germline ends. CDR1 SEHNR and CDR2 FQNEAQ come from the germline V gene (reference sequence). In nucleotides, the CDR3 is TGTGCCAGCAGCTTAGCGGTTAACTATGGCTACACCTTC. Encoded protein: CASSLAVNYGYTF.

The CDR3 here is CASSLQALYEQYF. CDR3 DNA: TGTGCCAGCAGTCTCCAAGCCTTGTACGAGCAGTACTTC. V usage is TRBV28 and J usage is TRBJ2-7; D is unclear. Germline loops: CDR1 MDHEN, CDR2 SYDVKM. The length of the CDR3 is 13 residues. Trimming shortened V by 5 bases and J by 4 bases, and 12 bases separated the two germline ends.

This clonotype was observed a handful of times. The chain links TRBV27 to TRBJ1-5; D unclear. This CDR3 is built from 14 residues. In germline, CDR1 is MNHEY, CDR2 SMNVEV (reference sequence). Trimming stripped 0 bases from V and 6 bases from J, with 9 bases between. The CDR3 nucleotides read TGTGCCAGCAGTTTATCGATCCGGGGTCAGCCCCAGCATTTT. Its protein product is CASSLSIRGQPQHF.

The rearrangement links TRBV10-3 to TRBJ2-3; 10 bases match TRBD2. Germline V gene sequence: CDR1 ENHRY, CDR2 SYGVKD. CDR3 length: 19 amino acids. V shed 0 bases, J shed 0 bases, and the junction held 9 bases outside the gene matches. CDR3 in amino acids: CAISESRLAGADSTDTQYF. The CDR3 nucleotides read TGTGCCATCAGTGAGTCGCGGCTAGCGGGAGCAGATAGCACAGATACGCAGTATTTT.